This TCR beta chain was identified during a study of T cells after posttransplantation cyclophosphamide. Points from the study as a whole: Blood and skin or GI T cell repertoires showed limited TRB overlap.

The CDR3 consists of 13 residues. The V gene's germline CDR1 is LNHDA and CDR2 SQIVND (reference sequence). V lost 6 bases, J lost 0 bases, and 3 bases lay in between. The method was immunoSEQ multiplex PCR; TCRdb's version includes in-frame clones alone and lacks a portion of them. The sample includes about 24,000 clones, none of them occurring once. This clone has a count of ten or more. The target antigen is unknown. The rearrangement joins TRBV19 to TRBJ2-6; D call uncertain. The TCR comes from a woman aged 50 to 60 in good health, CMV-negative, and a related stem cell transplant donor. Sequencing input: PBMCs. CDR3 residues: CASRRSGANVLTF. DNA for the CDR3: TGTGCCAGTAGGCGCTCTGGGGCCAACGTCCTGACTTTC.